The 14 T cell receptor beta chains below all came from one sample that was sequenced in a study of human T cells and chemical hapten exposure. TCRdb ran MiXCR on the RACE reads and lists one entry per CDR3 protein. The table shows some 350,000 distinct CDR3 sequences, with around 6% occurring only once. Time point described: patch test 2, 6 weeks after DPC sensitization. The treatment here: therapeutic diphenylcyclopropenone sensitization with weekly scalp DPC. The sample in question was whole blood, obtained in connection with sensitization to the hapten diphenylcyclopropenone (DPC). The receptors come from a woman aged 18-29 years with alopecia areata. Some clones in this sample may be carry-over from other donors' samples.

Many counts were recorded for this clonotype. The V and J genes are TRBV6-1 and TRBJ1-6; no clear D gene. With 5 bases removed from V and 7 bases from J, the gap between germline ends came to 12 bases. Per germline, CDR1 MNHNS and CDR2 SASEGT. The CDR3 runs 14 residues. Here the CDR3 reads CASSSGPYNSPLHF. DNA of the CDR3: TGTGCCAGCAGTTCTGGACCGTACAATTCACCCCTCCACTTT.

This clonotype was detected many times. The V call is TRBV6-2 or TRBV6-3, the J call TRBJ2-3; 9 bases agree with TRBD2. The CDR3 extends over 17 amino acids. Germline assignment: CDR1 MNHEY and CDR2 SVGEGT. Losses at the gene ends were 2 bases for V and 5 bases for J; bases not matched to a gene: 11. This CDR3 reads CASSYNAGGALEDTQYF. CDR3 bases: TGTGCCAGCAGTTACAACGCGGGGGGGGCTCTTGAAGATACGCAGTATTTT.

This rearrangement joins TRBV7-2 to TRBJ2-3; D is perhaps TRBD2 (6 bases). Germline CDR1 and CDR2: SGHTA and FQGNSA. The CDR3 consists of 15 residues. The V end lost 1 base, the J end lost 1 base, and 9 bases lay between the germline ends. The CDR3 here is CASSLGPGGTDTQYF. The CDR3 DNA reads TGTGCCAGCAGCTTAGGTCCGGGGGGCACAGATACGCAGTATTTT.

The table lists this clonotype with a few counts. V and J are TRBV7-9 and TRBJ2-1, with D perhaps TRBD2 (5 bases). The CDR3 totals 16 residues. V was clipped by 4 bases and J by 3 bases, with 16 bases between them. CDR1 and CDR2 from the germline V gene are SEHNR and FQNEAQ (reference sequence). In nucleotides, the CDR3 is TGTGCCAGCAGCTCAAGGAACCCCGGGGACTACAATGAGCAGTTCTTC. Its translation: CASSSRNPGDYNEQFF.

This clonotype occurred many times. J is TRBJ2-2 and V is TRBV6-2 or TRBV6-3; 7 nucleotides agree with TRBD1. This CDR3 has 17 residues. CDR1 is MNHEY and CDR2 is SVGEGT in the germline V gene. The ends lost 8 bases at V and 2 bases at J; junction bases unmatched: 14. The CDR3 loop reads CASARSKGTANTGELFF. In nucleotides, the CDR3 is TGTGCCAGCGCGCGTTCAAAGGGGACAGCAAACACCGGGGAGCTGTTTTTT.

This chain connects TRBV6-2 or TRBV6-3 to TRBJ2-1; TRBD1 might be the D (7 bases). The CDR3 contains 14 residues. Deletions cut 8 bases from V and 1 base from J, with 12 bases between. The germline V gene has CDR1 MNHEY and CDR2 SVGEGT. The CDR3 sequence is CASLPGGSYNEQFF. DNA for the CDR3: TGTGCCAGCCTTCCAGGGGGGTCCTACAATGAGCAGTTCTTC.

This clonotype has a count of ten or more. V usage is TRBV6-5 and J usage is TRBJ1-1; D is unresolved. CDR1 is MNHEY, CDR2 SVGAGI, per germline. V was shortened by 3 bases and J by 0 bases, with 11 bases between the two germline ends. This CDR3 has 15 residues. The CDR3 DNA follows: TGTGCCAGCAGTTATTTCGGCCCAATGAACACTGAAGCTTTCTTT. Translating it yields CASSYFGPMNTEAFF.

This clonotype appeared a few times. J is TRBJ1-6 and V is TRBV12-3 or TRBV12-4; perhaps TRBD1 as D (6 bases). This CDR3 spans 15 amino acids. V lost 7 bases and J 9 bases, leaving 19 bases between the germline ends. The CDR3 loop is CASTLSGKGGSPLHF. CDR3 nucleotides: TGTGCCAGCACCCTATCCGGGAAGGGGGGTTCACCCCTCCACTTT.

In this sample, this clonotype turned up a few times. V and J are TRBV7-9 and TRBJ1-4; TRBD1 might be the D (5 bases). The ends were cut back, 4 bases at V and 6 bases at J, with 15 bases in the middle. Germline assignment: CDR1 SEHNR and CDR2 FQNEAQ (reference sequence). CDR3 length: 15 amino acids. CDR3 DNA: TGTGCCAGCAGCTCAAGTCGGGACGGAGATGAAAAACTGTTTTTT. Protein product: CASSSSRDGDEKLFF.

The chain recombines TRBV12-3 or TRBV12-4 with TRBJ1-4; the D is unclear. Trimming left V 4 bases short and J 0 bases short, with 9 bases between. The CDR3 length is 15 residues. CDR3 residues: CASSSLWPTNEKLFF. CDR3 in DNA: TGTGCCAGCAGTTCCCTATGGCCAACTAATGAAAAACTGTTTTTT.

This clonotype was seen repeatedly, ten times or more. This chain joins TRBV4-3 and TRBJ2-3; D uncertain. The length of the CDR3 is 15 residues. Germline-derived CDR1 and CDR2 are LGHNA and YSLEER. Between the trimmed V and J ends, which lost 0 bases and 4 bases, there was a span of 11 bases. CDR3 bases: TGCGCCAGCAGCCAAGACGGAGAGTTCGCAGATACGCAGTATTTT. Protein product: CASSQDGEFADTQYF.

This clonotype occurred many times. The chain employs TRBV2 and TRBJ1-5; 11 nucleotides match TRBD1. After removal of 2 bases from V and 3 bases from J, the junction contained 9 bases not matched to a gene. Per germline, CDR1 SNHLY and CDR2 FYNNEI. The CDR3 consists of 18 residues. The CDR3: CASSERDRGLVFNQPQHF. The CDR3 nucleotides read TGTGCCAGCAGTGAAAGGGACAGGGGGTTAGTCTTCAATCAGCCCCAGCATTTT.

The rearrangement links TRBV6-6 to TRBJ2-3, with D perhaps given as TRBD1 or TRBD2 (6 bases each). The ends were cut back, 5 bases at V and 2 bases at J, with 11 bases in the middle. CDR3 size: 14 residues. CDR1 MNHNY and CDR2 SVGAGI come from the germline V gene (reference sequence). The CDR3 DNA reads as TGTGCCAGCAGTCGAGGGGGGCACACAGATACGCAGTATTTT. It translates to CASSRGGHTDTQYF.

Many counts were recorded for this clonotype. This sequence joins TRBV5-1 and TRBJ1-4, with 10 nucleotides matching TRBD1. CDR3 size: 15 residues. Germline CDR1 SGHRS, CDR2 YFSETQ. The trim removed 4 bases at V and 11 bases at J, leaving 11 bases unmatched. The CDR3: CASSPSGTGERKLFF. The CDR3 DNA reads TGCGCCAGCAGCCCCTCCGGGACAGGGGAGAGGAAACTGTTTTTT.